The rows below give T cell receptor beta chains drawn from one sample of a study of blood T cell repertoires in COVID-19. This table comes from immunoSEQ multiplex PCR, and its TCRdb copy is limited to in-frame clones, with some not included. The data contain tens of thousands of clones, about 88% of them singletons. The specimen was PBMCs or T cells enriched from blood (not recorded which). The receptor source for this set is a woman in her 40s who had recovered from COVID-19. CDR3s include the opening cysteine and the closing phenylalanine or tryptophan. A D gene is named only where the DNA matches it firmly. Rows give clone size only sometimes, using once, few, many, or a class for an expanded clone.

V gene,D gene,clone size,J gene,CDR3 protein,CDR3 DNA
TRBV19,TRBD1,-,TRBJ1-2,CASTPGTGSGYTF,TGTGCCAGTACCCCAGGGACAGGGTCTGGCTACACCTTC
TRBV12-3/TRBV12-4,-,-,TRBJ1-2,CASSSNYNYGYTF,TGTGCCAGCAGTTCCAACTATAACTATGGCTACACCTTC
TRBV2,-,-,TRBJ1-2,CATTGRGSYGYTF,TGTGCCACCACCGGCCGGGGATCCTATGGCTACACCTTC
TRBV5-8,-,-,TRBJ2-5,CASSRTGGVQETQYF,TGTGCCAGCAGCAGGACGGGGGGCGTACAAGAGACCCAGTACTTC
TRBV15,TRBD1,-,TRBJ1-5,CATSRDRDDQPQHF,TGTGCCACCAGCAGGGACAGGGACGATCAGCCCCAGCATTTT
TRBV11-3,-,-,TRBJ1-2,CASSQRRDLGGYTF,TGTGCCAGCAGCCAGAGGAGGGATCTCGGAGGCTACACCTTC
TRBV11-2,-,-,TRBJ1-1,CASIPPGRATEAFF,TGTGCCAGCATACCCCCGGGGAGGGCAACTGAAGCTTTCTTT
TRBV19,-,-,TRBJ1-5,CASSPWTALPRGNQPQHF,TGTGCCAGTAGCCCTTGGACAGCTCTCCCGAGGGGCAATCAGCCCCAGCATTTT
TRBV19,-,few,TRBJ1-2,CASSMQRGNRAYGYTF,TGTGCCAGTAGTATGCAAAGGGGAAACAGGGCCTATGGCTACACCTTC
TRBV24-1,TRBD1,-,TRBJ1-2,CATSDAGGHGYTF,TGTGCCACCAGTGACGCAGGGGGCCATGGCTACACCTTC
TRBV5-4,TRBD1,-,TRBJ1-1,CASSSGTGLEAFF,TGTGCCAGCAGCTCAGGGACAGGGCTTGAAGCTTTCTTT
TRBV5-1,-,-,TRBJ2-2,CASSLSQGINTGELFF,TGCGCCAGCAGCTTAAGTCAGGGAATAAACACCGGGGAGCTGTTTTTT
TRBV2,TRBD2,-,TRBJ2-1,CASSGGGSYNEQFF,TGTGCCAGCAGCGGGGGGGGCTCCTACAATGAGCAGTTCTTC
TRBV5-1,TRBD2,-,TRBJ2-1,CASSLGGGPTNEQFF,TGCGCCAGCAGCTTAGGCGGGGGGCCTACCAATGAGCAGTTCTTC
TRBV6-2/TRBV6-3,-,-,TRBJ1-2,CASSSLRDGYTF,TGTGCCAGCAGTTCTTTGAGGGATGGCTACACCTTC
TRBV5-8,TRBD2,-,TRBJ2-1,CASSLSASGGAYNEQFF,TGTGCCAGCAGCTTGTCAGCTAGCGGGGGTGCTTACAATGAGCAGTTCTTC
TRBV5-5,TRBD2,-,TRBJ2-2,CASSLGGRGGASGGELFF,TGTGCCAGCAGCTTGGGAGGCCGCGGGGGGGCGTCTGGCGGGGAGCTGTTTTTT
TRBV5-4,-,-,TRBJ2-7,CASSLDARSYEQYF,TGTGCCAGCAGCTTGGATGCTAGGAGCTACGAGCAGTACTTC
TRBV4-2,TRBD2,once,TRBJ2-3,CASSLNGERGATDTQYF,TGTGCCAGCAGCTTGAACGGGGAGCGGGGGGCCACAGATACGCAGTATTTT
TRBV12-5,TRBD1,-,TRBJ2-7,CASGLVPRDRGRVISDF,TGTGCTAGTGGTTTGGTACCCCGGGACAGGGGGCGCGTGATTTCGGACTTC
TRBV27,-,-,TRBJ1-2,CASSLRGGNYGYTF,TGTGCCAGCAGCCTCCGGGGGGGTAACTATGGCTACACCTTC
TRBV29-1,TRBD1,-,TRBJ2-2,CSARPRDRETGELFF,TGCAGCGCCCGTCCCCGGGACAGAGAAACCGGGGAGCTGTTTTTT
TRBV19,TRBD1,-,TRBJ1-5,CATKTTGDGNQPQHF,TGTGCCACCAAAACGACAGGGGACGGCAATCAGCCCCAGCATTTT
TRBV18,TRBD1,-,TRBJ2-1,CASSPGQGNANEQFF,TGTGCCAGCTCACCTGGACAGGGAAATGCGAATGAGCAGTTCTTC
TRBV24-1,TRBD1,-,TRBJ2-7,CATSDPNRGSYEQYF,TGTGCCACCAGTGACCCGAACAGGGGGTCGTACGAGCAGTACTTC
TRBV19,TRBD1,-,TRBJ2-1,CASSIGTGSYNEQFF,TGTGCCAGTAGTATCGGGACAGGGTCTTACAATGAGCAGTTCTTC
TRBV6-5,TRBD1,-,TRBJ2-5,CASSPTGGLETQYF,TGTGCCAGCAGTCCCACAGGGGGGTTGGAGACCCAGTACTTC
TRBV6-4,TRBD2,-,TRBJ2-1,CASKALAGAGNEQFF,TGTGCCAGCAAAGCACTAGCGGGGGCTGGGAATGAGCAGTTCTTC
TRBV15,-,-,TRBJ1-1,CATREWGDEAFF,TGTGCCACCAGGGAGTGGGGAGATGAAGCTTTCTTT
TRBV21-1,-,-,TRBJ2-6,CASSKPTQGHSGANVLTF,TGTGCCAGCAGCAAACCCACACAGGGACACTCTGGGGCCAACGTCCTGACTTTC
TRBV11-2,TRBD1,-,TRBJ2-7,CASSLDQRQGGEQYF,TGTGCCAGCAGCTTAGATCAGAGACAGGGTGGCGAGCAGTACTTC
TRBV29-1,TRBD1,-,TRBJ1-4,CSVEDKEQGRKKLFF,TGCAGCGTTGAAGATAAGGAACAGGGGCGGAAAAAACTGTTTTTT
TRBV12-5,-,-,TRBJ2-3,CASGSLTDTQYF,TGTGCTAGTGGTTCCCTTACAGATACGCAGTATTTT
TRBV27,-,-,TRBJ2-3,CASRGHPKGTDTQYF,TGTGCCAGCAGAGGACACCCGAAGGGTACAGATACGCAGTATTTT
TRBV11-3,-,-,TRBJ2-5,CASSPVQETQYF,TGTGCCAGCAGCCCGGTCCAAGAGACCCAGTACTTC
TRBV19,TRBD2,-,TRBJ2-7,CASSDMGLATYEQYF,TGTGCCAGTAGTGATATGGGACTAGCAACCTACGAGCAGTACTTC
TRBV11-3,TRBD1,once,TRBJ2-2,CASSLGVTGASGELFF,TGTGCCAGCAGCCTTGGGGTGACAGGGGCGTCCGGGGAGCTGTTTTTT
TRBV14,-,-,TRBJ2-5,CASSRLEGGPWETQYF,TGTGCCAGCAGCCGTCTAGAGGGGGGGCCTTGGGAGACCCAGTACTTC
TRBV21-1,-,-,TRBJ1-4,CASSKEAGLDNEKLFF,TGTGCCAGCAGCAAAGAGGCCGGGTTGGATAATGAAAAACTGTTTTTT
TRBV18,-,-,TRBJ1-2,CASSPGGNGYTF,TGTGCCAGCTCACCCGGAGGTAATGGCTACACCTTC
TRBV24-1,TRBD1,-,TRBJ2-7,CATSDSRQGDVLEQYF,TGTGCCACCAGTGACTCCCGACAGGGGGACGTCCTGGAGCAGTACTTC
TRBV18,-,-,TRBJ1-2,CASSRNTDGYTF,TGTGCCAGCTCACGAAACACCGATGGCTACACCTTC
TRBV11-2,-,-,TRBJ2-7,CASSLRGGGTYEQYF,TGTGCCAGCAGCTTAAGGGGAGGGGGGACGTACGAGCAGTACTTC
TRBV6-1,TRBD1,-,TRBJ1-2,CASSDNRGPYGYTF,TGTGCCAGCAGTGATAACAGGGGTCCCTATGGCTACACCTTC
TRBV7-9,-,-,TRBJ1-1,CASSTKPNTEAFF,TGTGCCAGCAGCACGAAGCCGAACACTGAAGCTTTCTTT
TRBV13,TRBD1,-,TRBJ1-2,CASSFRAPNRGPGYTF,TGTGCCAGCAGCTTTCGGGCTCCGAACAGGGGGCCTGGCTACACCTTC
TRBV6-5,TRBD1,-,TRBJ2-2,CASRTGFVGELFF,TGTGCCAGCAGGACAGGGTTTGTCGGGGAGCTGTTTTTT
TRBV27,TRBD1,once,TRBJ1-2,CASSRDRVGTGGYTF,TGTGCCAGCAGTCGGGACAGGGTGGGGACGGGTGGCTACACCTTC
TRBV5-1,-,-,TRBJ1-1,CASSLGLRAEAFF,TGCGCCAGCAGCTTGGGGCTACGGGCTGAAGCTTTCTTT
TRBV27,TRBD1,-,TRBJ2-1,CASPVKPGQGVHEQFF,TGTGCCAGTCCAGTGAAACCGGGACAGGGGGTACATGAGCAGTTCTTC
TRBV9,-,-,TRBJ1-3,CASSGPGGTVSGNTIYF,TGTGCCAGCAGCGGCCCGGGCGGGACGGTCTCTGGAAACACCATATATTTT
TRBV6-5,-,once,TRBJ2-1,CASSSLGRNEQFF,TGTGCCAGCAGTTCGTTGGGGCGGAATGAGCAGTTCTTC
TRBV19,-,-,TRBJ1-1,CASSISGVSTEAFF,TGTGCCAGTAGTATTTCCGGGGTGAGCACTGAAGCTTTCTTT